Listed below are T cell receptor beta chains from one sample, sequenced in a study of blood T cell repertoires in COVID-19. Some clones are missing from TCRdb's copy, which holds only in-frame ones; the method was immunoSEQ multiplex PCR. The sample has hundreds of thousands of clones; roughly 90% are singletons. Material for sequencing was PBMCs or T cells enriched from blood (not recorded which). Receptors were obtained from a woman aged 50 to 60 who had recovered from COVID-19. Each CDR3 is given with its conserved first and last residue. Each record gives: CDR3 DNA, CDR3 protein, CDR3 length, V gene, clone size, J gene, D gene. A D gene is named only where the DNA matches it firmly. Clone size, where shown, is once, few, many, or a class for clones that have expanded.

TGTGCCGGGGCGACAGGGGGTAAACATTCACCCCTCCACTTT	CAGATGGKHSPLHF	14	TRBV6-6	-	TRBJ1-6	TRBD1
TGCGCCAGCAGCCACCCGGACAGGGTGTATGGCTACACCTTC	CASSHPDRVYGYTF	14	TRBV4-1	-	TRBJ1-2	TRBD1
TGTGCCAGCAGCTTGGGACAAAATGTGAACACTGAAGCTTTCTTT	CASSLGQNVNTEAFF	15	TRBV7-9	-	TRBJ1-1	-
TGTGCCAGCAGCAATGAAGGGGGAAACACTGAAGCTTTCTTT	CASSNEGGNTEAFF	14	TRBV21-1	-	TRBJ1-1	-
TGTGCCAGCAGCCGGGACTCGGGGGAGACCCAGTACTTC	CASSRDSGETQYF	13	TRBV7-3	-	TRBJ2-5	-
TGTGCCAGCAGCGTACAGGGGACTAGCGGGAGAAATGAGCAGTTCTTC	CASSVQGTSGRNEQFF	16	TRBV9	-	TRBJ2-1	TRBD2
TGTGCCAGCAGCCTCCACAACCGAGGTAACTATGGCTACACCTTC	CASSLHNRGNYGYTF	15	TRBV7-2	-	TRBJ1-2	-
TGCAGCGTTTTCGGAGCCGGCTCCTACAATGAGCAGTTCTTC	CSVFGAGSYNEQFF	14	TRBV29-1	-	TRBJ2-1	-
TGTGCCAGCAGTCCGATAACCGGCGGGGGGGCCACAGATACGCAGTATTTT	CASSPITGGGATDTQYF	17	TRBV27	-	TRBJ2-3	TRBD2
TGTGCCAGCGGGACGAAGGACAGGGACTCTGGAAACACCATATATTTT	CASGTKDRDSGNTIYF	16	TRBV7-9	-	TRBJ1-3	TRBD1
TGTGCCAGCAGTACCTTAGCGGGAGGGATGGGGAAGCAGTACTTC	CASSTLAGGMGKQYF	15	TRBV6-2/TRBV6-3	few	TRBJ2-7	TRBD2
TGTGCCAGCAGGGGGACAGGGGGCGCTGAGTTGTACGAGCAGTACTTC	CASRGTGGAELYEQYF	16	TRBV2	once	TRBJ2-7	TRBD1
TGTGCCTGGACAGTGTCGGACTCCTCACCCCTCCACTTT	CAWTVSDSSPLHF	13	TRBV30	-	TRBJ1-6	-
TGTGCCAGCAGCCAGTCTAGCTCCTATAATTCACCCCTCCACTTT	CASSQSSSYNSPLHF	15	TRBV9	-	TRBJ1-6	-
TGTGCCAGCAGCCAAGCTCAGGGGGGTACCGGGGAGCTGTTTTTT	CASSQAQGGTGELFF	15	TRBV3-1/TRBV3-2	-	TRBJ2-2	-
TGCGCCAGCAGCCAGACAGGGAACTCTGGAAACACCATATATTTT	CASSQTGNSGNTIYF	15	TRBV4-1	-	TRBJ1-3	TRBD1
TGTGCCAGCAGTCCCCTCTTGGAGAGAGAATCACCCCTCCACTTT	CASSPLLERESPLHF	15	TRBV28	-	TRBJ1-6	-
TGTGCCAGCAGTCTGCCGGGACAGATAAACACCGGGGAGCTGTTTTTT	CASSLPGQINTGELFF	16	TRBV14	-	TRBJ2-2	TRBD1
TGTGCCTGGACACAGGGGTACGGGGCCAACGTCCTGACTTTC	CAWTQGYGANVLTF	14	TRBV30	-	TRBJ2-6	TRBD1
TGTGCCAGCAGCCGGGGGGGGACGATAGACACTGAAGCTTTCTTT	CASSRGGTIDTEAFF	15	TRBV5-4	-	TRBJ1-1	-
TGTGCCAGCAGCTTAACTGGGGGGACAGATACGCAGTATTTT	CASSLTGGTDTQYF	14	TRBV7-3	-	TRBJ2-3	-
TGTGCCAGCAGCACTGGGACTAGCGGGAGAGGCGAGCAGTACTTC	CASSTGTSGRGEQYF	15	TRBV7-9	-	TRBJ2-7	TRBD2
TGTGCCAGCAGTGTAGACAATGAGCAGTTCTTC	CASSVDNEQFF	11	TRBV27	-	TRBJ2-1	-
TGTGCCAGCTCCCCGCGAGCGAACACCGGGGAGCTGTTTTTT	CASSPRANTGELFF	14	TRBV18	-	TRBJ2-2	-